This passage covers 4 T cell receptor beta chains from one sample sequenced in a study of graft-versus-host responses after intestinal transplantation. No antigens are known for them. Profiling relied on immunoSEQ multiplex PCR, and the TCRdb table lists in-frame clones only, not all of them. The top ten clones hold 0.3% of a sample with about 88,000 clones, roughly 92% of them seen once. Sequencing was performed on unstimulated CD4+ T cells sorted from spleen or lymph node cells, taken before intestinal transplant. The receptor set was obtained from a human donor who received an intestinal transplant.

The chain is built from TRBV13 and TRBJ2-1; possible D gene TRBD2, 6 bases. Per germline, CDR1 PRHDT and CDR2 FYEKMQ (reference sequence). The CDR3 sequence is 15 residues long. V was clipped by 4 bases and J by 3 bases, with 13 bases between them. The CDR3 nucleotides are TGTGCCAGCAGCTCCCCCGGAGGGTACTACAATGAGCAGTTCTTC. Translation: CASSSPGGYYNEQFF.

The chain has TRBV9 and TRBJ2-7; D is possibly TRBD2 (6 bases). Trimming took off 0 bases at V and 2 bases at J, with 9 bases between the two ends. Looked up from germline, CDR1 is SGDLS and CDR2 is YYNGEE. The CDR3 has 14 residues. The CDR3 DNA sequence: TGTGCCAGCAGCGTAGGCGGGATCGCCTACGAGCAGTACTTC. Its protein product is CASSVGGIAYEQYF. The whole variable domain, filled in from reference TRBV9 and TRBJ2-7, reads DSGVTQTPKHLITATGQRVTLRCSPRSGDLSVYWYQQSLDQGLQFLIQYYNGEERAKGNILERFSAQQFPDLHSELNLSSLELGDSALYFCASSVGGIAYEQYFGPGTRLTVT.

CDR3 protein: CASRRDSYGYTF. The CDR3 nucleotides read TGTGCCAGCAGACGGGACAGCTATGGCTACACCTTC. V gene TRBV2 combines with J gene TRBJ1-2; 7 nucleotides agree with TRBD1. V lost 6 bases and J lost 4; bases outside the gene matches: 2. The CDR3 runs 12 residues. The germline V gene encodes CDR1 SNHLY and CDR2 FYNNEI.

This rearrangement joins TRBV5-5 to TRBJ2-5; maybe TRBD1 (5 bases). The DNA end is more similar to TRBJ2-7, so the J call may be wrong. The CDR3 is made up of 17 amino acids. The germline V gene has CDR1 SGHKS and CDR2 YYEKEE (reference sequence). The CDR3 coding sequence is TGTGCCAGCAGCTCTAGATACGACAGATTTGACTCCTACGAGCAGTACTTC. Translating gives CASSSRYDRFDSYEQYF.